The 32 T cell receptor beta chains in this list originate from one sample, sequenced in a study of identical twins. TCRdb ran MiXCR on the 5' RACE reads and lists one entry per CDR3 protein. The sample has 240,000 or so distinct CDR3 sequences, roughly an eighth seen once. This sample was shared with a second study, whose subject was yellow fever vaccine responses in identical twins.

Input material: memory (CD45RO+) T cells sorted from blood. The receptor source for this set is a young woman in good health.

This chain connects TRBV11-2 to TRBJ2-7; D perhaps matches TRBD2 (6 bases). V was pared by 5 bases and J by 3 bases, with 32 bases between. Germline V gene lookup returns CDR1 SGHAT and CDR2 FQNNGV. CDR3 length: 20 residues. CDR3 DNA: TGTGCCAGCAGCCAAGAGATAGGCAGGAGGAGACTGCGGGGAGACTACGAGCAGTACTTC. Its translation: CASSQEIGRRRLRGDYEQYF.

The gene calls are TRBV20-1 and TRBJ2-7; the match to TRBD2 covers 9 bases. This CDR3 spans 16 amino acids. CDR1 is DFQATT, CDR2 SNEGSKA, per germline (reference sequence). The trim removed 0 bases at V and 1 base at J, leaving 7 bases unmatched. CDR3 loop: CSAREQGLAGSYEQYF. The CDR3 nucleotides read TGCAGTGCTAGAGAGCAAGGTCTAGCGGGATCCTACGAGCAGTACTTC.

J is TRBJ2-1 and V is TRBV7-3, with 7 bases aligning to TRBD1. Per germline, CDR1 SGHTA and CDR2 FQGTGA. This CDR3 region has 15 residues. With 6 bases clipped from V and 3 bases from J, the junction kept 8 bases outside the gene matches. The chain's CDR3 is CASSSTGTVYNEQFF. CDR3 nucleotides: TGTGCCAGCAGTTCTACCGGGACAGTCTACAATGAGCAGTTCTTC.

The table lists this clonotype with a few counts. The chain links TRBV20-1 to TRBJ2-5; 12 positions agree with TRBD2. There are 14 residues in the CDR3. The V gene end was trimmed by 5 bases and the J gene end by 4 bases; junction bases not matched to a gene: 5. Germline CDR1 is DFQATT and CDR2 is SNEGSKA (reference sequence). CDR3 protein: CSASSGGVRETQYF. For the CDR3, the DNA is TGCAGTGCTTCTAGCGGGGGGGTCCGAGAGACCCAGTACTTC.

The CDR3 DNA is TGTGCCAGCAGTACCACAGGAGCTGCTGGGCAGTACTTC. It codes for CASSTTGAAGQYF. V and J are TRBV6-5 and TRBJ2-7, with a possible D match to TRBD1 (5 bases). The ends were cut back, 5 bases at V and 9 bases at J, with 17 bases in the middle. CDR3 length: 13 residues. Germline loops: CDR1 MNHEY, CDR2 SVGAGI.

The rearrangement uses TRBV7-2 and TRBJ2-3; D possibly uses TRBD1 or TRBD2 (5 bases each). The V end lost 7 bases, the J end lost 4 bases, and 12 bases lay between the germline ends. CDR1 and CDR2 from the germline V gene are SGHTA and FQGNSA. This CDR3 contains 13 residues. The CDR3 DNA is TGTGCCAGCACCCGTGGGGGTGCAGATACGCAGTATTTT. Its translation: CASTRGGADTQYF.

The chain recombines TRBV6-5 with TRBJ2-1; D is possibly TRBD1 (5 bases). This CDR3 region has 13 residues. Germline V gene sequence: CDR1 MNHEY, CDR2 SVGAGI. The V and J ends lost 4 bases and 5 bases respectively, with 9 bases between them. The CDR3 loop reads CASSSDSNNEQFF. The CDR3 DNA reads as TGTGCCAGCAGTTCCGACAGTAACAATGAGCAGTTCTTC.

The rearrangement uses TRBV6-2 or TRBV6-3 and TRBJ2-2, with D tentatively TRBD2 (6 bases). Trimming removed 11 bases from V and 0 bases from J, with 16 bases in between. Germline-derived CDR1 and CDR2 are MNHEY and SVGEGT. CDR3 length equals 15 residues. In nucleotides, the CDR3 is TGTGCCGTCGGCAGCGGGCAAACGAACACCGGGGAGCTGTTTTTT. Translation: CAVGSGQTNTGELFF.

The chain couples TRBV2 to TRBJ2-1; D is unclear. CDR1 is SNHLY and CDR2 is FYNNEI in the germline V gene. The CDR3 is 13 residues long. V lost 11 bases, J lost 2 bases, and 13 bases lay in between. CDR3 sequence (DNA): TGTGCCGCCGGGTCCTCTACCTACAATGAGCAGTTCTTC. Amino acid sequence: CAAGSSTYNEQFF.

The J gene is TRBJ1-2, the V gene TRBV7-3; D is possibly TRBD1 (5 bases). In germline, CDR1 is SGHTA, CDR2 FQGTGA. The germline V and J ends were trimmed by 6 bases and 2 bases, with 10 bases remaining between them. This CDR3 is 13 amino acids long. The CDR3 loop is CASSTRENYGYTF. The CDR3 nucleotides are TGTGCCAGCAGTACCAGGGAGAACTATGGCTACACCTTC.

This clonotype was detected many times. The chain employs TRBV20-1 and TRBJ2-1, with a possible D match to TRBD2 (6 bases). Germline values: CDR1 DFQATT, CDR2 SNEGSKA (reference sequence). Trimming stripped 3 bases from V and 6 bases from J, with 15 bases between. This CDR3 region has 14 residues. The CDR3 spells CSARGGGGPNEQFF. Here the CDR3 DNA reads TGCAGTGCTAGGGGGGGTGGCGGTCCCAATGAGCAGTTCTTC.

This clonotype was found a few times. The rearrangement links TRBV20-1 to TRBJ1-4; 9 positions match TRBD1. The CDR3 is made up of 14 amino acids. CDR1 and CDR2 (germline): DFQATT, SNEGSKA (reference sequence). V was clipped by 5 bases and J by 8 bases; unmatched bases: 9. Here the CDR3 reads CSASGTGMGEKLFF. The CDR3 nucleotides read TGCAGTGCTTCCGGGACAGGGATGGGAGAAAAACTGTTTTTT.

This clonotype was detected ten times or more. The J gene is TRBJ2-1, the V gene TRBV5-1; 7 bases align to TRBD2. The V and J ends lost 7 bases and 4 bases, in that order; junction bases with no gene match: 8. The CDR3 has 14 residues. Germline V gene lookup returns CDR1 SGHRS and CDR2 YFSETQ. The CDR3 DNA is TGCGCCAGCTCCCGGGAGGCTTTATACAATGAGCAGTTCTTC. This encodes CASSREALYNEQFF. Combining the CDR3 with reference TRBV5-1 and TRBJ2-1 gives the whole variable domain KAGVTQTPRYLIKTRGQQVTLSCSPISGHRSVSWYQQTPGQGLQFLFEYFSETQRNKGNFPGRFSGRQFSNSRSEMNVSTLELGDSALYLCASSREALYNEQFFGPGTRLTVL.

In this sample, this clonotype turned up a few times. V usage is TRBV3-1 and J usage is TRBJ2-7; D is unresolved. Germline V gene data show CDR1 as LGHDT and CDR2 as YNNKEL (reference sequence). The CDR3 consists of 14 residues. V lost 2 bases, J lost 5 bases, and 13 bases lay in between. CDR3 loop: CASSQSLTVNEQYF. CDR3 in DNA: TGTGCCAGCAGCCAATCTCTGACTGTAAACGAGCAGTACTTC.

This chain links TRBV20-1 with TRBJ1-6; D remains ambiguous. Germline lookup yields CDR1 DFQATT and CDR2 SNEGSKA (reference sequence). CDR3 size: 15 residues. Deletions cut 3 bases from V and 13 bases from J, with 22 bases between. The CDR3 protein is CSASLQPPESNPLHF. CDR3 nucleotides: TGCAGTGCTAGCCTTCAACCCCCGGAATCAAATCCCCTCCACTTT.

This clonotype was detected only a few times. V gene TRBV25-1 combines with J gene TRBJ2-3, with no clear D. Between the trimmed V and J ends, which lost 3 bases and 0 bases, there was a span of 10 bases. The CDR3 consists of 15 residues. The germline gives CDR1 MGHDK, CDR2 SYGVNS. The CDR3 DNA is TGTGCCAGCAGTGATCCCCGGAAGAGCACAGATACGCAGTATTTT. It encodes CASSDPRKSTDTQYF.

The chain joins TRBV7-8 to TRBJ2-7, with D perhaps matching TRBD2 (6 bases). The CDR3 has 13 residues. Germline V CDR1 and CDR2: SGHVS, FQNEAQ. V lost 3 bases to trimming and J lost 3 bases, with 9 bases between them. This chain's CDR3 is CASSLGLGYEQYF. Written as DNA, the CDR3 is TGTGCCAGCAGCTTGGGACTTGGCTACGAGCAGTACTTC.

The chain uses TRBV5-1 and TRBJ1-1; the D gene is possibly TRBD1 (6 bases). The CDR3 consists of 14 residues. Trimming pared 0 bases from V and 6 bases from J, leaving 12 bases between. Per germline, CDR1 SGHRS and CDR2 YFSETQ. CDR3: CASSLVQGGAEAFF. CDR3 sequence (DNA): TGCGCCAGCAGCTTGGTACAGGGAGGGGCTGAAGCTTTCTTT.

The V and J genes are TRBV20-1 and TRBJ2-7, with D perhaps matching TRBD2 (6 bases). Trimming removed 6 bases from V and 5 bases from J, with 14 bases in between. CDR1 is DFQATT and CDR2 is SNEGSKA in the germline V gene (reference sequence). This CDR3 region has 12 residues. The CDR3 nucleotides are TGCAGTGCGGAGGGTGGTGCAGACGAGCAGTACTTC. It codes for CSAEGGADEQYF.

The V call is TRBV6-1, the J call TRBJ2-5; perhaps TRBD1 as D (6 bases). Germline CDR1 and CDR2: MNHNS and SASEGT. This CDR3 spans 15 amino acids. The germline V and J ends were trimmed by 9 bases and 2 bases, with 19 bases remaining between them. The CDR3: CASLPGHGWQETQYF. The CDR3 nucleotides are TGTGCCAGTTTACCGGGACATGGATGGCAAGAGACCCAGTACTTC.

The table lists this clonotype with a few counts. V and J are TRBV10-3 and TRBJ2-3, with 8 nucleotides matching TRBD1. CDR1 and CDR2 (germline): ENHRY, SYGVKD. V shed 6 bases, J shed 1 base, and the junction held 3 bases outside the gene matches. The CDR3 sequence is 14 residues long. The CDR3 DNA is TGTGCCATCAGCTCGACAGGGGGCACAGATACGCAGTATTTT. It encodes CAISSTGGTDTQYF.

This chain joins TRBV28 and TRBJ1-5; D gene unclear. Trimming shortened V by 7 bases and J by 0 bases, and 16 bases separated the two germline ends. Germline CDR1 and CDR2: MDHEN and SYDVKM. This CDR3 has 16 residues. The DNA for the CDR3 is TGTGCCAGCACTTTGATAGGAGTCAATAGCAATCAGCCCCAGCATTTT. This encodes CASTLIGVNSNQPQHF.

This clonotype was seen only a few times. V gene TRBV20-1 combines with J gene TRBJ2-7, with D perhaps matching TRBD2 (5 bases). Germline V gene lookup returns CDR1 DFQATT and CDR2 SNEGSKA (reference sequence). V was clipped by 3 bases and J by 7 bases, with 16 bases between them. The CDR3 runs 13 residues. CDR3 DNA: TGCAGTGCTAGTGCTAGGACGGACTTTGAGCAGTACTTC. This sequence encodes CSASARTDFEQYF.

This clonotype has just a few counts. CDR3 residues: CASSQAPSSTDTQYF. CDR3 DNA: TGTGCCAGCAGTCAGGCTCCCTCTAGCACAGATACGCAGTATTTT. J is TRBJ2-3 and V is TRBV2; D gene uncertain. Germline V lookup: CDR1 SNHLY, CDR2 FYNNEI. V was shortened by 5 bases and J by 0 bases, with 12 bases between the two germline ends. The CDR3 length is 15 residues.

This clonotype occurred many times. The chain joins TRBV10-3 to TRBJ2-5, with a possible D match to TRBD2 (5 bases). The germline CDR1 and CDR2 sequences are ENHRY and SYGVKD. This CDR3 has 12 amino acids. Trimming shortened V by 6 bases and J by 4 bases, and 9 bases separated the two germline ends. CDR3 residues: CAISEGPETQYF. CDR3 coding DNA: TGTGCCATCAGCGAGGGCCCAGAGACCCAGTACTTC.

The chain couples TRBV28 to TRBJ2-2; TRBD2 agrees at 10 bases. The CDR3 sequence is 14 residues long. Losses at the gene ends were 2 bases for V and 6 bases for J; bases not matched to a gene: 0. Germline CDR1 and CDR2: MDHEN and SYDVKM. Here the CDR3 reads CASSLLAGAGELFF. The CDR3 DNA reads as TGTGCCAGCAGTTTACTAGCGGGAGCCGGGGAGCTGTTTTTT.

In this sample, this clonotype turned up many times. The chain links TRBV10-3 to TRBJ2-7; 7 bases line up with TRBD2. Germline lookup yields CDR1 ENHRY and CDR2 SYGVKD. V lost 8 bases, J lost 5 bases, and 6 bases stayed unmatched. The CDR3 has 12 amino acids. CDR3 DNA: TGTGCCATCTCAAACGGGGGGAACGAGCAGTACTTC. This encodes CAISNGGNEQYF.

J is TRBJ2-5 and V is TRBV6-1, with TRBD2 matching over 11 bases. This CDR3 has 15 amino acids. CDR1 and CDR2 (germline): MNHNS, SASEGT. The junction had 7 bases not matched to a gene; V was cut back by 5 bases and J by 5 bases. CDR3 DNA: TGTGCCAGCAGTAGAGGACTAGCGGGCGTGGAGACCCAGTACTTC. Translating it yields CASSRGLAGVETQYF.

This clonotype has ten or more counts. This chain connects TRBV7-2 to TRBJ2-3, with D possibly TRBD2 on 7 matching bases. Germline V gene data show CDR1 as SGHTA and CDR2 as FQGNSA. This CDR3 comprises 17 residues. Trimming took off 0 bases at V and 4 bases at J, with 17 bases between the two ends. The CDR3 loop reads CASSLALRGALADTQYF. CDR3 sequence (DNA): TGTGCCAGCAGCTTAGCGCTACGGGGGGCTTTGGCAGATACGCAGTATTTT.

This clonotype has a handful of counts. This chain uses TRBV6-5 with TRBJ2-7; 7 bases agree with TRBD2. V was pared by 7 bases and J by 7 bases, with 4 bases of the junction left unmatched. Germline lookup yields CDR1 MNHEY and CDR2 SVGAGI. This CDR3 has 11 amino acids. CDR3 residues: CASIRGGEQYF. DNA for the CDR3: TGTGCCAGCATACGGGGAGGGGAGCAGTACTTC.

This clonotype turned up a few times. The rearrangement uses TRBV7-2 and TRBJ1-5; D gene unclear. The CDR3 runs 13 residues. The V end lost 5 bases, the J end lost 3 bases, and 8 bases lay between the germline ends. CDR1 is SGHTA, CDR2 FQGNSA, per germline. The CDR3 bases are TGTGCCAGCAGCCCAGCGAACAATCAGCCCCAGCATTTT. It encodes CASSPANNQPQHF.

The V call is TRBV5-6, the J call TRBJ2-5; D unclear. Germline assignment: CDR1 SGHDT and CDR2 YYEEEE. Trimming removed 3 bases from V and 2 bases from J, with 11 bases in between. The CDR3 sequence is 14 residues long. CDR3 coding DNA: TGTGCCAGCAGCTGGACGGGCAGGCAAGAGACCCAGTACTTC. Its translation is CASSWTGRQETQYF.